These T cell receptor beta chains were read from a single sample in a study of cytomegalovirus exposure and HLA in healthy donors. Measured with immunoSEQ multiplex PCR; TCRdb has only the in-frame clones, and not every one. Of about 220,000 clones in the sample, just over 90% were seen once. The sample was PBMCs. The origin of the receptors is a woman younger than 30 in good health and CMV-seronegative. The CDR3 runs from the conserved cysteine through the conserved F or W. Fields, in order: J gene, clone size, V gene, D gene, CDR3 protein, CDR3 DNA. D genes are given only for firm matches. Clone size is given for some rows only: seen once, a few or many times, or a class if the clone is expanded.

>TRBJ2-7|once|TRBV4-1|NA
CASSQEPPGYYEQYF
TGCGCCAGCAGCCAAGAGCCTCCGGGATACTACGAGCAGTACTTC
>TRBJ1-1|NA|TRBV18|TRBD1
CASSPRDRESHTEAFF
TGTGCCAGCTCACCACGGGACAGGGAATCGCACACTGAAGCTTTCTTT
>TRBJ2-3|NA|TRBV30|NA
CAWSLRTMSTDTQYF
TGTGCCTGGAGCCTCAGGACTATGAGCACAGATACGCAGTATTTT
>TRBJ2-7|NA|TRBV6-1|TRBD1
CASRSGGVSYEQYF
TGTGCCAGCAGGTCAGGGGGCGTATCCTACGAGCAGTACTTC
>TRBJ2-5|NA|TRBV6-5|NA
CASSPDIWETQYF
TGTGCCAGCAGTCCCGACATATGGGAGACCCAGTACTTC
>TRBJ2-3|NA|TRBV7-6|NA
CASSLGTPEALDTQYF
TGTGCCAGCAGCTTGGGGACACCGGAGGCTTTAGATACGCAGTATTTT
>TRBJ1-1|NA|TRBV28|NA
CASSFRGTEAFF
TGTGCCAGCAGTTTCCGGGGCACTGAAGCTTTCTTT
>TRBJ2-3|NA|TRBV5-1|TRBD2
CASSLLAGGGTDTQYF
TGCGCCAGCAGCTTACTAGCGGGAGGTGGCACAGATACGCAGTATTTT
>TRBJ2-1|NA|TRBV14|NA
CASSQVPYGTSNEQFF
TGTGCCAGCAGCCAGGTTCCTTATGGGACATCCAATGAGCAGTTCTTC
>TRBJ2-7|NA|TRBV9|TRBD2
CASSVGASGMYEQYF
TGTGCCAGCAGCGTAGGAGCTAGCGGGATGTACGAGCAGTACTTC
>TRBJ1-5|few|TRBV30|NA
CAWSPRVVGNQPQHF
TGTGCCTGGAGTCCTCGGGTGGTAGGCAATCAGCCCCAGCATTTT
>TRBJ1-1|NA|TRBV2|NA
CASHRDTEAFF
TGTGCCAGCCACCGGGACACTGAAGCTTTCTTT
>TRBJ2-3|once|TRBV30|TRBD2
CAWSVGRREGDTQYF
TGTGCCTGGAGTGTAGGGAGACGGGAGGGGGATACGCAGTATTTT
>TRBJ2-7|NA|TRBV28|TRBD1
CASLPPPGTGTYEQYF
TGTGCCAGCCTCCCCCCTCCCGGGACAGGTACCTACGAGCAGTACTTC
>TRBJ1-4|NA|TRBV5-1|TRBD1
CASSLYDRGAATNEKLFF
TGCGCCAGCAGCTTGTACGACAGGGGAGCCGCAACTAATGAAAAACTGTTTTTT
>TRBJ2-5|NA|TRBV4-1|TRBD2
CASSPTSGSLMETQYF
TGCGCCAGCAGCCCTACTAGCGGGAGTCTTATGGAGACCCAGTACTTC
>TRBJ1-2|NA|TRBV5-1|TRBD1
CASSLERTGGYGYTF
TGCGCCAGCAGCTTAGAAAGGACAGGGGGCTATGGCTACACCTTC
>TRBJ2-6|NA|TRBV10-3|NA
CAISGRTAGANVLTF
TGTGCCATCAGTGGGAGGACAGCTGGGGCCAACGTCCTGACTTTC
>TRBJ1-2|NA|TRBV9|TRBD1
CASSLRDRAVPGYTF
TGTGCCAGCAGCTTGCGGGACAGGGCCGTCCCTGGCTACACCTTC
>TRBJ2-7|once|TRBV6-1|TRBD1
CASSGDRYYEQYF
TGTGCCAGCAGCGGGGACAGGTATTACGAGCAGTACTTC
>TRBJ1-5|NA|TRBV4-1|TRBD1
CASSHSDRGQPQHF
TGCGCCAGCAGCCATTCAGACAGGGGCCAGCCCCAGCATTTT
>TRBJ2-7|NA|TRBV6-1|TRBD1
CASSEGWDRGSYEQYF
TGTGCCAGCAGTGAAGGGTGGGACAGGGGATCCTACGAGCAGTACTTC
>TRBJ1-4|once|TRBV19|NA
CASSISGDYGEKLFF
TGTGCCAGTAGTATATCCGGGGATTATGGTGAAAAACTGTTTTTT
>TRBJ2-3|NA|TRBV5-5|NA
CASSFSGYGTDTQYF
TGTGCCAGCAGCTTTAGCGGATATGGCACAGATACGCAGTATTTT
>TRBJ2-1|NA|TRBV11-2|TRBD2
CASSWGLAGGPGNEQFF
TGTGCCAGCAGTTGGGGACTAGCGGGAGGGCCGGGGAATGAGCAGTTCTTC
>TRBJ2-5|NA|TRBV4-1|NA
CASSQSTRQETQYF
TGCGCCAGCAGCCAATCTACGCGGCAAGAGACCCAGTACTTC
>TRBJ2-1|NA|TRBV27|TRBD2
CASSFQRESYEQFF
TGTGCCAGCAGTTTCCAGCGGGAGTCCTATGAGCAGTTCTTC
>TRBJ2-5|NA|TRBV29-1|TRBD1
CSDFRTGFRETQYF
TGCAGCGATTTCAGGACAGGGTTCAGAGAGACCCAGTACTTC
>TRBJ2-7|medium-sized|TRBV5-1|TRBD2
CASSLLPGLAGEYEQYF
TGCGCCAGCAGCTTGCTCCCCGGACTAGCGGGGGAATACGAGCAGTACTTC
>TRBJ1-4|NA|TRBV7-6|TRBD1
CASSLGQGINEKLFF
TGTGCCAGCAGCCTGGGACAGGGGATTAATGAAAAACTGTTTTTT
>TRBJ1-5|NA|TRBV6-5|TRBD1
CASSYSGRGVVQPQHF
TGTGCCAGCAGTTACTCGGGCAGGGGGGTAGTTCAGCCCCAGCATTTT
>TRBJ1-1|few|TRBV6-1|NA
CASREGLNTEAFF
TGTGCCAGCCGGGAGGGGTTGAACACTGAAGCTTTCTTT
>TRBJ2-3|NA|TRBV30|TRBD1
CAWGTDVTDTQYF
TGTGCCTGGGGGACAGACGTCACAGATACGCAGTATTTT
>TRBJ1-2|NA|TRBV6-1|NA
CASNFQGYGYTF
TGTGCCAGCAATTTCCAGGGCTATGGCTACACCTTC
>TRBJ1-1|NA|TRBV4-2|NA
CASSQEGSRATEAFF
TGTGCCAGCAGCCAAGAGGGGAGTCGGGCCACTGAAGCTTTCTTT
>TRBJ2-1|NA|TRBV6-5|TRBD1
CASSYSGPGTGQFF
TGTGCCAGCAGTTACTCGGGTCCAGGGACAGGACAGTTCTTC
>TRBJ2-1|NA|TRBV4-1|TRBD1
CASSLDRVNEQFF
TGCGCCAGCAGCCTGGACAGGGTCAATGAGCAGTTCTTC
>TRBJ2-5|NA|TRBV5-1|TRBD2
CASSLRTSGISGETQYF
TGCGCCAGCAGCTTAAGGACTAGCGGGATTTCGGGGGAGACCCAGTACTTC
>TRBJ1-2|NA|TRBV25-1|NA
CASSEWGGGLYGYTF
TGTGCCAGCAGTGAATGGGGCGGCGGTCTCTATGGCTACACCTTC
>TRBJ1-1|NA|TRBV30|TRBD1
CAWGQGDLNTEAFF
TGTGCCTGGGGACAGGGGGACCTGAACACTGAAGCTTTCTTT
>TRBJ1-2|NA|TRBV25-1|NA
CASSAYNSEGGYTF
TGTGCCAGCAGTGCTTACAATTCCGAGGGCGGCTACACCTTC
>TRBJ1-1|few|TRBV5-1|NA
CATQWVDNLAFF
TGCGCCACCCAATGGGTGGACAACTTAGCTTTCTTT
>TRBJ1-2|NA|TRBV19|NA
CATQGGGNYGYTF
TGTGCCACCCAGGGCGGGGGTAACTATGGCTACACCTTC
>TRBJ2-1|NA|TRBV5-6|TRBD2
CASQARNSGDQFF
TGTGCCAGCCAGGCACGGAATAGCGGGGACCAGTTCTTC
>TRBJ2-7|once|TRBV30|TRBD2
CAWSVRLAGAYEQYF
TGTGCCTGGAGTGTACGACTAGCGGGGGCCTACGAGCAGTACTTC
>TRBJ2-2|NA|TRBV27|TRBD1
CASGDRGNTGELFF
TGTGCCAGCGGGGACAGGGGGAACACCGGGGAGCTGTTTTTT
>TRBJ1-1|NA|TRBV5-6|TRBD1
CASSFMGQGLNTEAFF
TGTGCCAGCAGCTTTATGGGACAGGGCCTGAACACTGAAGCTTTCTTT
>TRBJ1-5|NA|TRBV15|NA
CATSRDWDNNQPQHF
TGTGCCACCAGCAGAGATTGGGACAACAATCAGCCCCAGCATTTT
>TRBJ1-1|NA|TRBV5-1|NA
CASSLDITEAFF
TGCGCCAGCAGCTTGGACATCACTGAAGCTTTCTTT
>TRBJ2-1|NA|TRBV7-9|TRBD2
CASSLEVRRGSSYNEQFF
TGTGCCAGCAGCTTAGAAGTCAGGCGCGGGAGCTCCTACAATGAGCAGTTCTTC
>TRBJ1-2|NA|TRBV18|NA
CASSPPTREVSYGYTF
TGTGCCAGCTCACCACCAACGAGGGAGGTATCCTATGGCTACACCTTC
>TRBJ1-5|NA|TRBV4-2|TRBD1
CASSPVGTGDQPQHF
TGTGCCAGCAGCCCCGTAGGGACAGGGGATCAGCCCCAGCATTTT
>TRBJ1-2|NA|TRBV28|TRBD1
CASSPGTGGAGGYTF
TGTGCCAGCAGTCCAGGGACAGGGGGCGCAGGAGGCTACACCTTC
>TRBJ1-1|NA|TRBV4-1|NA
CASSHPHTGNTEAFF
TGCGCCAGCAGCCACCCCCACACAGGGAACACTGAAGCTTTCTTT
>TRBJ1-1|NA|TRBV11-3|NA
CASSFGGGTEAFF
TGTGCCAGCAGCTTCGGGGGGGGCACTGAAGCTTTCTTT